A single sample is the source of the 8 T cell receptor beta chains below, sequenced in a study of T cell responses to AZD1222 COVID-19 vaccine. Sequencing used immunoSEQ multiplex PCR; TCRdb keeps in-frame clones, though not all of them. This sample carries about 83,000 clones, around 93% of them seen once, and the ten largest clones take approximately 30%. The sequenced sample was peripheral blood, obtained 28 days after the second AZD1222 dose. The source of these receptors is an adult who received the AZD1222 COVID-19 vaccine.

The chain employs TRBV15 and TRBJ2-1; tentatively, D is TRBD2 (6 bases). Germline V gene sequence: CDR1 LNHNV, CDR2 YYDKDF (reference sequence). The CDR3 covers 18 residues. Trimming took 1 base from V and 7 from J, leaving 23 bases between them. The DNA of the CDR3 is TGTGCCACCAGCAGAGCGGTGACGCGGGATATAGGTCGGAATGAGCAGTTCTTC. Protein product: CATSRAVTRDIGRNEQFF.

The chain links TRBV27 to TRBJ2-7, with D perhaps TRBD1 (6 bases). CDR3 length equals 16 residues. Germline CDR1 reads MNHEY; CDR2 reads SMNVEV (reference sequence). V lost 4 bases and J 2 bases, leaving 18 bases between the germline ends. CDR3 sequence (DNA): TGTGCCAGCAGTTCTCGATCAGGGGCAAAACCCTACGAGCAGTACTTC. Its protein is CASSSRSGAKPYEQYF.

The chain uses TRBV3-1 (or the pseudogene TRBV3-2) and TRBJ2-3, with 7 bases lining up with TRBD2. CDR1 is LGHDT and CDR2 is YNNKEL in the germline V gene (reference sequence). This CDR3 has 17 residues. V trimming: 6 bases; J trimming: 1 base; junction bases outside the gene matches: 13. This CDR3 is CASRSSGGSSGTDTQYF. CDR3 coding DNA: TGTGCCAGCAGGAGCTCGGGCGGGAGTAGTGGCACAGATACGCAGTATTTT.

The chain carries TRBV19 and TRBJ1-2, with 8 positions matching TRBD1. Unmatched junction bases numbered 3, after V lost 6 bases and J lost 0 bases. This CDR3 spans 14 amino acids. From germline, CDR1 is LNHDA and CDR2 SQIVND (reference sequence). CDR3 DNA sequence: TGTGCCAGTAGGCCGGGACAGGCTAACTATGGCTACACCTTC. Protein sequence: CASRPGQANYGYTF. Filled out from reference TRBV19 and TRBJ1-2, the complete variable domain reads DGGITQSPKYLFRKEGQNVTLSCEQNLNHDAMYWYRQDPGQGLRLIYYSQIVNDFQKGDIAEGYSVSREKKESFPLTVTSAQKNPTAFYLCASRPGQANYGYTFGSGTRLTVV.

The chain carries TRBV5-1 and TRBJ1-4; 7 nucleotides match TRBD1. The CDR3 runs 15 residues. Germline V lookup: CDR1 SGHRS, CDR2 YFSETQ. The junction had 9 bases not matched to a gene; V was cut back by 3 bases and J by 7 bases. In nucleotides, the CDR3 is TGCGCCAGCAGCTCGGATCCGGGACAGCTTGAAAAACTGTTTTTT. Amino acids: CASSSDPGQLEKLFF.

The rearrangement joins TRBV18 to TRBJ2-7, with 8 bases lining up with TRBD1. The CDR3 extends over 15 amino acids. The trim removed 6 bases at V and 2 bases at J, leaving 9 bases unmatched. CDR1 is KGHSH, CDR2 LQKENI, per germline. In nucleotides, the CDR3 is TGTGCCAGCTCGCCGACAGGGGTAGGCCCCTACGAGCAGTACTTC. Amino acids: CASSPTGVGPYEQYF.

The rearrangement joins TRBV6-5 to TRBJ1-5, with D perhaps TRBD1 (5 bases). This CDR3 region has 14 residues. Germline V gives CDR1 MNHEY, CDR2 SVGAGI. With 9 bases removed from V and 1 base from J, the gap between germline ends came to 13 bases. The CDR3 reads CASRGGLSNQPQHF. CDR3 DNA sequence: TGTGCCAGTCGGGGGGGATTGAGCAATCAGCCCCAGCATTTT.

This rearrangement joins TRBV30 to TRBJ2-7, with 8 bases matching TRBD1. Per germline, CDR1 GTSNPN and CDR2 SVGIG (reference sequence). This CDR3 spans 15 amino acids. Trimming removed 0 bases from V and 4 bases from J; junction bases left unmatched: 8. The CDR3 spells CAWSVRPGGKYEQYF. DNA of the CDR3: TGTGCCTGGAGTGTACGGCCAGGGGGCAAGTACGAGCAGTACTTC.